This TCR beta chain was captured by sequencing in a study of blood T cell repertoires in COVID-19. V trimming: 4 bases; J trimming: 8 bases; junction bases outside the gene matches: 5. The CDR3 runs 13 residues. Some clones are missing from TCRdb's copy, which holds only in-frame ones; the method was immunoSEQ multiplex PCR. The sample includes about 180,000 clones, approximately 88% of them seen just once. This clone was recorded a few times. Other nucleotide sequences from this sample produce the same CDR3. The sequenced sample consisted of peripheral blood. This sequence originates from a woman in her thirties or forties with COVID-19, enrolled during active disease. V is TRBV12-3 or TRBV12-4 and J is TRBJ2-5, with TRBD1 matching over 9 bases. This CDR3 is CASSSSTGGTQYF. The CDR3 bases are TGTGCCAGCAGTTCCTCCACAGGGGGCACCCAGTACTTC.